A single sample is the source of the 30 T cell receptor beta chains below, sequenced in a study of identical twins. TCRdb reprocessed the 5' RACE reads with MiXCR, giving one entry per CDR3 protein. The table lists about 790,000 distinct CDR3 sequences, around a sixth of them singletons. These data were also filed under a second study, of T cells expressing NK-cell markers.

Sequences were obtained from PBMCs. The receptor set was obtained from a young woman in good health.

This clonotype has only a few counts. The chain uses TRBV5-1 and TRBJ2-1; 7 bases agree with TRBD2. In germline, CDR1 is SGHRS, CDR2 YFSETQ. V shed 0 bases and J 6 bases; nucleotides not matched to a gene: 9. There are 16 residues in the CDR3. This CDR3 is CASSLGLRGTTNEQFF. As DNA, the CDR3 is TGCGCCAGCAGCTTGGGTTTGCGGGGGACCACCAATGAGCAGTTCTTC.

This clonotype has only a few counts. The J gene is TRBJ2-5, the V gene TRBV7-2, with 16 bases identical to TRBD2. Germline V lookup: CDR1 SGHTA, CDR2 FQGNSA. The trim removed 5 bases at V and 7 bases at J, leaving 4 bases unmatched. CDR3 length: 15 residues. The CDR3 protein is CASSPGLAGGPTQYF. The DNA for the CDR3 is TGTGCCAGCAGCCCGGGACTAGCGGGAGGGCCGACCCAGTACTTC. The complete variable domain, with remaining parts taken from reference TRBV7-2 and TRBJ2-5, reads GAGVSQSPSNKVTEKGKDVELRCDPISGHTALYWYRQSLGQGLEFLIYFQGNSAPDKSGLPSDRFSAERTGGSVSTLTIQRTQQEDSAVYLCASSPGLAGGPTQYFGPGTRLLVL.

This clonotype was found a few times. V usage is TRBV7-2 and J usage is TRBJ1-2; maybe TRBD1 (6 bases). This CDR3 spans 15 amino acids. CDR1 is SGHTA and CDR2 is FQGNSA in the germline V gene. Trimming left V 10 bases short and J 2 bases short, with 20 bases between. CDR3: CAIKQAGTSNYGYTF. In DNA form, the CDR3 reads TGTGCCATCAAACAAGCCGGGACATCAAACTATGGCTACACCTTC.

There are a few counts of this clonotype. The chain couples TRBV20-1 to TRBJ2-1; 7 bases align to TRBD2. This CDR3 has 15 residues. V lost 5 bases, J lost 2 bases, and 9 bases stayed unmatched. Germline CDR1 is DFQATT and CDR2 is SNEGSKA (reference sequence). The CDR3 DNA is TGCAGTGCTCGGGCGCTAGCGGAGGCCTACAATGAGCAGTTCTTC. As protein: CSARALAEAYNEQFF.

The chain joins TRBV10-3 to TRBJ2-2; TRBD1 matches 7 bases. The V gene end was trimmed by 10 bases and the J gene end by 2 bases; junction bases not matched to a gene: 10. The length of the CDR3 is 15 residues. CDR1 and CDR2 from the germline V gene are ENHRY and SYGVKD. The CDR3 reads CATEPTGDNTGELFF. For the CDR3, the DNA is TGTGCCACCGAACCTACAGGGGATAACACCGGGGAGCTGTTTTTT.

This chain uses TRBV15 with TRBJ2-2; D gene uncertain. Trimming took 1 base from V and 1 from J, leaving 13 bases between them. Germline loops: CDR1 LNHNV, CDR2 YYDKDF (reference sequence). There are 17 residues in the CDR3. CDR3: CATSRVWPAVNTGELFF. The DNA of the CDR3 is TGTGCCACCAGCAGAGTTTGGCCAGCCGTGAACACCGGGGAGCTGTTTTTT.

This rearrangement joins TRBV20-1 to TRBJ2-5; 12 bases map to TRBD2. J gave up 3 bases and V 6 bases, and 26 bases lay outside the gene matches. Per the germline V gene, CDR1 is DFQATT and CDR2 is SNEGSKA (reference sequence). The length of the CDR3 is 21 residues. CDR3 bases: TGCAGTGCCCGGGTTCTTGGGGTCTACCTCTCTAGCGGGGGGGCCGAAGAGACCCAGTACTTC. This sequence encodes CSARVLGVYLSSGGAEETQYF.

This clonotype was recorded many times. The chain joins TRBV5-5 to TRBJ2-1, with D perhaps TRBD1 (5 bases). Germline V gene lookup returns CDR1 SGHKS and CDR2 YYEKEE (reference sequence). Trimming removed 5 bases from V and 4 bases from J, with 10 bases in between. CDR3 size: 13 residues. CDR3 sequence reads: CASSQGEYNEQFF. DNA for the CDR3: TGTGCCAGCAGTCAGGGCGAGTACAATGAGCAGTTCTTC.

The chain uses TRBV29-1 and TRBJ2-3; the match to TRBD2 covers 12 bases. Germline V gene data show CDR1 as SQVTM and CDR2 as ANQGSEA. The ends lost 3 bases at V and 3 bases at J; junction bases unmatched: 4. CDR3 length: 15 amino acids. As DNA, the CDR3 is TGCAGCGTTGACGGACTAGCGGGAAAAACAGATACGCAGTATTTT. It translates to CSVDGLAGKTDTQYF.

The chain employs TRBV6-2 or TRBV6-3 and TRBJ2-5; either TRBD1 or TRBD2 may supply D (5 bases each). V lost 5 bases and J lost 4, with 14 bases in between. CDR3 length: 14 residues. Germline loops: CDR1 MNHEY, CDR2 SVGEGT. The CDR3 spells CASSITRDRETQYF. In nucleotides, the CDR3 is TGTGCCAGCAGTATCACCCGGGACCGAGAGACCCAGTACTTC.

This clonotype appeared a few times. The chain combines TRBV29-1 with TRBJ2-2; TRBD2 agrees at 7 bases. Germline assignment: CDR1 SQVTM and CDR2 ANQGSEA. J lost 5 bases, V lost 5 bases, and 5 bases had no gene match. This CDR3 comprises 13 residues. Here the CDR3 reads CSVSRLATGELFF. The CDR3 DNA reads as TGCAGCGTTTCCAGACTAGCAACCGGGGAGCTGTTTTTT.

This clonotype turned up a few times. The germline gene is not matched at one end of the junction; a read error may be the cause. The rearrangement joins TRBV6-5 to TRBJ2-5, with D tentatively TRBD2 (5 bases). CDR3 length: 15 residues. Per germline, CDR1 MNHEY and CDR2 SVGAGI. CDR3: CASSYPGLGGETQYF. CDR3 nucleotide sequence: TGCGCCAGCAGTTACCCGGGCCTCGGAGGTGAGACCCAGTACTTC.

The chain employs TRBV12-3 or TRBV12-4 and TRBJ2-1; TRBD1 matches at 8 bases. With 5 bases clipped from V and 2 bases from J, the junction kept 8 bases outside the gene matches. The CDR3 is 16 residues long. The CDR3 is CASSGQGAAAYNEQFF. The CDR3 DNA follows: TGTGCCAGCAGTGGGCAGGGGGCTGCGGCCTACAATGAGCAGTTCTTC.

This chain links TRBV18 with TRBJ1-1; D possibly corresponds to TRBD1 (5 bases). V was pared by 2 bases and J by 0 bases, with 13 bases between. This CDR3 is built from 16 residues. Germline CDR1 is KGHSH and CDR2 is LQKENI. The CDR3 DNA is TGTGCCAGCTCACCAATTGGAGGGACCTTGAACACTGAAGCTTTCTTT. It codes for CASSPIGGTLNTEAFF. Variable domain in full (rest from reference TRBV18 and TRBJ1-1): NAGVMQNPRHLVRRRGQEARLRCSPMKGHSHVYWYRQLPEEGLKFMVYLQKENIIDESGMPKERFSAEFPKEGPSILRIQQVVRGDSAAYFCASSPIGGTLNTEAFFGQGTRLTVV.

The gene calls are TRBV20-1 and TRBJ2-3, with D uncertain. Per the germline V gene, CDR1 is DFQATT and CDR2 is SNEGSKA (reference sequence). Trimming left V 1 base short and J 1 base short, with 12 bases between. There are 15 residues in the CDR3. The CDR3 DNA sequence: TGCAGTGCTAGAGTCCCATCTACGGGCACAGATACGCAGTATTTT. It is translated as CSARVPSTGTDTQYF.

This clonotype was seen only a few times. The CDR3 spells CASSVDTSGRIGEQYF. For the CDR3, the DNA is TGTGCCAGCAGCGTAGATACTAGCGGGAGAATCGGCGAGCAGTACTTC. The J gene is TRBJ2-7, the V gene TRBV9; 11 positions match TRBD2. Germline-derived CDR1 and CDR2 are SGDLS and YYNGEE. The V and J ends lost 0 bases and 6 bases, in that order; junction bases with no gene match: 8. The CDR3 is 16 amino acids. The whole variable domain, filled in from reference TRBV9 and TRBJ2-7, reads DSGVTQTPKHLITATGQRVTLRCSPRSGDLSVYWYQQSLDQGLQFLIQYYNGEERAKGNILERFSAQQFPDLHSELNLSSLELGDSALYFCASSVDTSGRIGEQYFGPGTRLTVT.

The chain joins TRBV7-9 to TRBJ2-7; D is ambiguous. The CDR3 extends over 12 amino acids. Germline loops: CDR1 SEHNR, CDR2 FQNEAQ (reference sequence). V gave up 4 bases and J gave up 6 bases, with 10 bases separating them. CDR3 sequence reads: CASSSNSGEQYF. The CDR3 DNA sequence: TGTGCCAGCAGCTCAAATTCAGGCGAGCAGTACTTC.

This clonotype showed up just a few times. The genes are TRBV7-7 and TRBJ2-1; 14 bases map to TRBD2. Germline V gene sequence: CDR1 SSHAT, CDR2 FNYEAQ (reference sequence). J lost 9 bases, V lost 3 bases, and 4 bases had no gene match. The CDR3 is made up of 15 amino acids. Here the CDR3 DNA reads TGTGCCAGCAGCTTGGGACTAGCGGGAGAGGTTGAGCAGTTCTTC. As protein: CASSLGLAGEVEQFF.

This clonotype has only a few counts. This chain links TRBV15 with TRBJ2-3; D is possibly TRBD2 (6 bases). Germline V CDR1 and CDR2: LNHNV, YYDKDF (reference sequence). V lost 7 bases, J lost 0 bases, and 17 bases lay in between. CDR3 length: 16 residues. The CDR3 here is CATKKGAGLSTDTQYF. DNA for the CDR3: TGTGCCACCAAAAAAGGGGCGGGGCTTAGCACAGATACGCAGTATTTT.

The chain links TRBV7-9 to TRBJ2-3, with 7 bases that match TRBD2. The germline V gene encodes CDR1 SEHNR and CDR2 FQNEAQ (reference sequence). J was trimmed by 5 bases and V by 4 bases; bases with no gene match: 6. The CDR3 runs 14 residues. The CDR3 DNA is TGTGCCAGCAGCTCCTGGACTAGTGGAGATACGCAGTATTTT. Protein product: CASSSWTSGDTQYF.

This clonotype was found many times. One end of the junction varies from germline; a read error may be responsible. V is TRBV5-1 and J is TRBJ1-1, with D possibly matching TRBD1 (5 bases). The CDR3 runs to 14 residues. Germline CDR1 reads SGHRS; CDR2 reads YFSETQ. The CDR3 bases are TGTGCCAGCAGTTCTCAGGGAGGTGACACTGAAGCTTTCTTT. The encoded protein is CASSSQGGDTEAFF. Full variable domain (remainder filled in from reference TRBV5-1 and TRBJ1-1): KAGVTQTPRYLIKTRGQQVTLSCSPISGHRSVSWYQQTPGQGLQFLFEYFSETQRNKGNFPGRFSGRQFSNSRSEMNVSTLELGDSALYLCASSSQGGDTEAFFGQGTRLTVV.

Only a few counts were recorded for this clonotype. The gene calls are TRBV2 and TRBJ2-7; D is undetermined. CDR3 length: 12 residues. V lost 8 bases, J lost 2 bases, and 10 bases lay in between. Germline V gene sequence: CDR1 SNHLY, CDR2 FYNNEI. The CDR3 sequence is CASRTATYEQYF. The CDR3 DNA reads TGTGCCAGCCGGACGGCGACCTACGAGCAGTACTTC.

This chain connects TRBV12-3 or TRBV12-4 to TRBJ2-5; D remains ambiguous. CDR3 length: 15 amino acids. V was cut by 1 base and J by 2 bases, with 11 bases left in between. This CDR3 reads CASSLVVIRQETQYF. CDR3 DNA sequence: TGTGCCAGCAGTTTAGTAGTGATTCGGCAAGAGACCCAGTACTTC.

This clonotype has more than one count but fewer than ten. This chain joins TRBV29-1 and TRBJ1-5; D remains ambiguous. Trimming removed 5 bases from V and 2 bases from J, with 7 bases in between. The CDR3 consists of 12 residues. Germline V gene sequence: CDR1 SQVTM, CDR2 ANQGSEA. CDR3 sequence (DNA): TGCAGCGTTTCTGGGGGCAATCAGCCCCAGCATTTT. Amino acids: CSVSGGNQPQHF.

The sample holds a few counts of this clonotype. The rearrangement joins TRBV11-2 to TRBJ2-1, with 7 bases aligning to TRBD2. The CDR3 is 12 amino acids. The germline gives CDR1 SGHAT, CDR2 FQNNGV. The junction had 7 bases not matched to a gene; V was cut back by 5 bases and J by 12 bases. The CDR3 protein is CASSHGGFRQFF. CDR3 coding DNA: TGTGCCAGCAGCCACGGGGGGTTCCGGCAGTTCTTC.

This clonotype was detected a few times. This rearrangement joins TRBV20-1 to TRBJ2-5, with 8 bases identical to TRBD1. This CDR3 contains 15 residues. CDR1 and CDR2 (germline): DFQATT, SNEGSKA (reference sequence). The ends lost 0 bases at V and 2 bases at J; junction bases unmatched: 5. The CDR3 bases are TGCAGTGCTAGAGACCCAGGGGGCACTCAAGAGACCCAGTACTTC. It encodes CSARDPGGTQETQYF.

The genes are TRBV15 and TRBJ2-1; D not certain. Germline CDR1 reads LNHNV; CDR2 reads YYDKDF (reference sequence). The CDR3 length is 19 residues. V was trimmed by 1 base and J by 8 bases, leaving 27 bases between them. DNA of the CDR3: TGTGCCACCAGCAGAGTAACCAGATTTAACCTCCGGGCGCCCCATGAGCAGTTCTTC. Its protein product is CATSRVTRFNLRAPHEQFF. Variable domain in full (rest from reference TRBV15 and TRBJ2-1): DAMVIQNPRYQVTQFGKPVTLSCSQTLNHNVMYWYQQKSSQAPKLLFHYYDKDFNNEADTPDNFQSRRPNTSFCFLDIRSPGLGDTAMYLCATSRVTRFNLRAPHEQFFGPGTRLTVL.

The chain is built from TRBV6-5 and TRBJ1-2, with 9 bases fitting TRBD1. Germline-derived CDR1 and CDR2 are MNHEY and SVGAGI. The trim removed 5 bases at V and 4 bases at J, leaving 11 bases unmatched. The CDR3 totals 16 residues. The CDR3 coding sequence is TGTGCCAGCAGTACTCTTAGACAGGGGGTGGGCTATGGCTACACCTTC. Translating gives CASSTLRQGVGYGYTF.

The rearrangement uses TRBV27 and TRBJ1-2; TRBD1 is a possible D gene (5 bases). The CDR3 runs 14 residues. CDR1 and CDR2 (germline): MNHEY, SMNVEV (reference sequence). V dropped 11 bases and J dropped 3 bases, with 19 bases sitting between them. The CDR3 region is CASRAMDGDYGYTF. CDR3 in DNA: TGTGCCTCCAGGGCTATGGACGGAGACTATGGCTACACCTTC.

This clonotype was detected only a few times. This sequence joins TRBV6-5 and TRBJ1-1, with D possibly being TRBD1 (5 bases). The V gene lost 3 bases and the J gene lost 7 bases, with 15 bases spanning the gap. Per the germline V gene, CDR1 is MNHEY and CDR2 is SVGAGI. This CDR3 has 14 amino acids. For the CDR3, the DNA is TGTGCCAGCAGTTATCAGGGAGTTGGTGGTGAAGCTTTCTTT. Translated: CASSYQGVGGEAFF.